The 13 T cell receptor beta chains below come from one sample, sequenced in a study of T-cell reconstitution after alpha-beta-depleted transplantation in children. Preparation of the TCRbeta library involved a method that used unique molecular identifiers. TCRdb recomputed calls from the PCR reads with MiXCR, one row per CDR3 protein. The sample includes about 980,000 distinct CDR3 sequences, roughly 29% of them seen just once. The material sequenced was PBMCs, mostly from graft donor cells, taken 360 days after TCRalphabeta/CD19-depleted stem cell transplant. The receptors here all came from a boy under two years old who had a stem cell transplant for SCID, so the T cells may come from the graft donor.

This clonotype came up many times. The genes are TRBV5-1 and TRBJ1-1; D is unresolved. The V end was cut by 2 bases, the J end by 1 base, with 6 bases between. The CDR3 sequence is 13 residues long. CDR1 is SGHRS, CDR2 YFSETQ, per germline. Here the CDR3 reads CASSFQENTEAFF. In DNA form, the CDR3 reads TGCGCCAGCAGCTTCCAGGAGAACACTGAAGCTTTCTTT.

This clonotype appeared many times. The CDR3 region is CASSFERLGKTQYF. CDR3 bases: TGTGCCAGCAGTTTTGAGCGGCTGGGGAAGACCCAGTACTTC. V is TRBV27 and J is TRBJ2-5, with a possible D match to TRBD2 (5 bases). V lost 3 bases to trimming and J lost 6 bases, with 14 bases between them. The CDR3 spans 14 residues. Germline V gives CDR1 MNHEY, CDR2 SMNVEV (reference sequence).

This chain uses TRBV5-1 with TRBJ1-5; 7 nucleotides match TRBD1. Germline V CDR1 and CDR2: SGHRS, YFSETQ. The CDR3 runs 16 residues. V shed 1 base, J shed 1 base, and the junction held 5 bases outside the gene matches. The CDR3 DNA reads TGCGCCAGCAGCTTGTTTTCAGGGGGGAGCAATCAGCCCCAGCATTTT. This sequence encodes CASSLFSGGSNQPQHF.

The V call is TRBV7-6, the J call TRBJ2-1; D not certain. Germline CDR1 reads SGHVS; CDR2 reads FNYEAQ. This CDR3 comprises 15 residues. Trimming pared 5 bases from V and 4 bases from J, leaving 15 bases between. In DNA, the CDR3 is TGTGCCAGCAGCCCTGTCGGGCTGGCTTACAATGAGCAGTTCTTC. Residues: CASSPVGLAYNEQFF.

The chain links TRBV27 to TRBJ2-1; 8 bases line up with TRBD2. Germline loops: CDR1 MNHEY, CDR2 SMNVEV (reference sequence). The CDR3 sequence is 16 residues long. V lost 5 bases to trimming and J lost 6 bases; unmatched junction nucleotides: 12. CDR3 residues: CASSPLGGGPPNEQFF. In DNA, the CDR3 is TGTGCCAGCAGTCCATTAGGCGGGGGGCCCCCCAATGAGCAGTTCTTC.

The sample holds a few counts of this clonotype. This chain links TRBV12-3 or TRBV12-4 with TRBJ2-3, with D maybe TRBD1 (5 bases). The CDR3 covers 15 residues. Trimming removed 5 bases from V and 3 bases from J, with 15 bases in between. The CDR3 DNA reads TGTGCCAGCAGTGCCTCCCAGGGTTCGACAGATACGCAGTATTTT. Translating it yields CASSASQGSTDTQYF.

The chain is built from TRBV9 and TRBJ2-3; perhaps D is TRBD1 or TRBD2 (6 bases each). Trimming shortened V by 4 bases and J by 8 bases, and 23 bases separated the two germline ends. The CDR3 consists of 16 residues. Germline loops: CDR1 SGDLS, CDR2 YYNGEE. The CDR3, as DNA: TGTGCCAGCAGCCCACCCGGGGGCACAGTTGTAGGTACGCAGTATTTT. Its protein product is CASSPPGGTVVGTQYF. Full variable domain (rest looked up from reference TRBV9 and TRBJ2-3): DSGVTQTPKHLITATGQRVTLRCSPRSGDLSVYWYQQSLDQGLQFLIQYYNGEERAKGNILERFSAQQFPDLHSELNLSSLELGDSALYFCASSPPGGTVVGTQYFGPGTRLTVL.

J is TRBJ2-7 and V is TRBV29-1; D gene ambiguous. V shed 0 bases and J shed 0 bases, with 6 bases lying between them. CDR3 length equals 13 residues. Germline CDR1 and CDR2: SQVTM and ANQGSEA. This CDR3 is CSVEDSASYEQYF. Written as DNA, the CDR3 is TGCAGCGTTGAAGACAGTGCCTCCTACGAGCAGTACTTC.

This chain uses TRBV7-2 with TRBJ2-7; D might be TRBD2 (6 bases). The CDR3 contains 15 residues. In germline, CDR1 is SGHTA, CDR2 FQGNSA. V was cut by 1 base and J by 2 bases, with 12 bases left in between. CDR3 sequence: CASSLGFGGTYEQYF. CDR3 in DNA: TGTGCCAGCAGCTTAGGGTTCGGGGGAACCTACGAGCAGTACTTC.

V is TRBV27 and J is TRBJ2-7, with TRBD1 matching over 9 bases. With 2 bases clipped from V and 6 bases from J, the junction kept 8 bases outside the gene matches. Germline values: CDR1 MNHEY, CDR2 SMNVEV (reference sequence). CDR3 length: 15 residues. The CDR3 is CASSLVRTGVSEQYF. The CDR3 DNA sequence: TGTGCCAGCAGTTTAGTACGGACAGGGGTTTCCGAGCAGTACTTC.

The chain uses TRBV5-1 and TRBJ2-1, with 9 bases that match TRBD1. CDR3 length: 15 amino acids. The germline gives CDR1 SGHRS, CDR2 YFSETQ. V lost 2 bases, J lost 7 bases, and 7 bases stayed unmatched. CDR3 region: CASSFGTGRGNEQFF. CDR3 sequence (DNA): TGCGCCAGCAGCTTCGGGACAGGGAGGGGTAATGAGCAGTTCTTC.

The table lists this clonotype with many counts. The J gene is TRBJ2-5, the V gene TRBV4-2, with D perhaps matching TRBD2 (6 bases). The CDR3 runs 16 residues. Germline V gives CDR1 LGHNA, CDR2 YNFKEQ. V lost 0 bases, J lost 2 bases, and 13 bases lay in between. CDR3 protein: CASSQELWGEQETQYF. In DNA, the CDR3 is TGTGCCAGCAGCCAAGAGTTATGGGGGGAGCAAGAGACCCAGTACTTC.

This clonotype was seen a handful of times. The gene calls are TRBV15 and TRBJ2-4; D may be TRBD1 (5 bases). The CDR3 runs 16 residues. Germline values: CDR1 LNHNV, CDR2 YYDKDF (reference sequence). V was clipped by 0 bases and J by 4 bases, with 13 bases between them. The CDR3 DNA sequence: TGTGCCACCAGCAGAGAAGCAGGGTCAGAGAAAAACATTCAGTACTTC. Protein product: CATSREAGSEKNIQYF.